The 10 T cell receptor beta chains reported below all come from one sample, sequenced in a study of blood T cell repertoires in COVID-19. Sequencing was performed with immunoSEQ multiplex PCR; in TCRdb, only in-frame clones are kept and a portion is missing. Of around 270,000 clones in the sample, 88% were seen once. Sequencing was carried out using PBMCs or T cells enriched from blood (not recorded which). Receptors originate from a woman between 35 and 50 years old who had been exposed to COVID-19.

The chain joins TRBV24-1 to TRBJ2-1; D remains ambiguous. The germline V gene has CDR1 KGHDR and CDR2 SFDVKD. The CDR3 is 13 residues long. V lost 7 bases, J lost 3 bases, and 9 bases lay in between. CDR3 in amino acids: CATSSTLYNEQFF. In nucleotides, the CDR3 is TGTGCCACCAGCTCGACTCTCTACAATGAGCAGTTCTTC.

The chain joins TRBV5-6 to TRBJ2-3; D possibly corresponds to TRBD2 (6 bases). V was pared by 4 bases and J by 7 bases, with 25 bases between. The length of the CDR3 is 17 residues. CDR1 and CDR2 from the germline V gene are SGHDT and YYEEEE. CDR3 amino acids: CASSTNYLALKVNTQYF. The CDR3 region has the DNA TGTGCCAGCAGCACAAATTACCTAGCGCTTAAAGTAAATACGCAGTATTTT.

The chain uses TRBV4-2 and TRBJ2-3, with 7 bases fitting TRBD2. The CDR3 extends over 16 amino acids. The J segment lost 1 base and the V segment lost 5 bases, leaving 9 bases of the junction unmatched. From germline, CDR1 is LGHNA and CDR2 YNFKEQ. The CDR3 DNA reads TGTGCCAGCAGCGAAAGGAGCACTAGCGGCACAGATACGCAGTATTTT. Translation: CASSERSTSGTDTQYF.

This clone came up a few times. The DNA for the CDR3 is TGTGCCAGCAGTGAACCCGGACTGAGCACAGATACGCAGTATTTT. This gives the protein CASSEPGLSTDTQYF. The chain recombines TRBV6-1 with TRBJ2-3, with D tentatively TRBD2 (5 bases). V lost 2 bases to trimming and J lost 0 bases, with 9 bases between them. Germline loops: CDR1 MNHNS, CDR2 SASEGT. The CDR3 is 15 residues long.

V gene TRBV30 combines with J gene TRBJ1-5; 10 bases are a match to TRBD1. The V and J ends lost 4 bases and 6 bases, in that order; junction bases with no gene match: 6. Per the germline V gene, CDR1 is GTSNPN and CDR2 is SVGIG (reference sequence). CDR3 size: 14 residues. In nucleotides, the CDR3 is TGTGCCTGGAACGGACAGGGGGAGGGTCAGCCCCAGCATTTT. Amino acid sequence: CAWNGQGEGQPQHF.

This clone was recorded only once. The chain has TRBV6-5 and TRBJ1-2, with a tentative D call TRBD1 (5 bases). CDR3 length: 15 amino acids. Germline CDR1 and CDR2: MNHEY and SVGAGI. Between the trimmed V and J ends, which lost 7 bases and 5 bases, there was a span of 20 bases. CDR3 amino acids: CASTTGGTLGYGYTF. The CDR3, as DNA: TGTGCCAGCACCACCGGGGGGACTCTAGGGTATGGCTACACCTTC.

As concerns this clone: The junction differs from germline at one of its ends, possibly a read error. The CDR3 sequence: CSVDPVAGVF. The DNA of the CDR3 is TGCAGCGTTGACCCGGTAGCGGGGGTCTTC. V is TRBV29-1 and J is TRBJ2-1, with 9 bases identical to TRBD2. The CDR3 extends over 10 amino acids. Germline V lookup: CDR1 SQVTM, CDR2 ANQGSEA.

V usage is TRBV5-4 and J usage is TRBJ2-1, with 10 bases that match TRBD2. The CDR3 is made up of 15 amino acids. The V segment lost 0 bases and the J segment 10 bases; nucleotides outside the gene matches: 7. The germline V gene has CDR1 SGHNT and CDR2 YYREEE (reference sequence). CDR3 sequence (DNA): TGTGCCAGCAGCTTGGTTCTAGCGGGAGACGGCGAGCAGTTCTTC. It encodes CASSLVLAGDGEQFF. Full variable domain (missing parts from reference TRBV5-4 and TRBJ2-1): ETGVTQSPTHLIKTRGQQVTLRCSSQSGHNTVSWYQQALGQGPQFIFQYYREEENGRGNFPPRFSGLQFPNYSSELNVNALELDDSALYLCASSLVLAGDGEQFFGPGTRLTVL.

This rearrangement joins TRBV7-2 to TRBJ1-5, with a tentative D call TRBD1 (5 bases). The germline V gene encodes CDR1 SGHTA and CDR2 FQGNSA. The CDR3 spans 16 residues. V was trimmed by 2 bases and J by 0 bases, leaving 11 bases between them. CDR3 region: CASSLTGPFSNQPQHF. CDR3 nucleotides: TGTGCCAGCAGCTTAACAGGCCCCTTTAGCAATCAGCCCCAGCATTTT.

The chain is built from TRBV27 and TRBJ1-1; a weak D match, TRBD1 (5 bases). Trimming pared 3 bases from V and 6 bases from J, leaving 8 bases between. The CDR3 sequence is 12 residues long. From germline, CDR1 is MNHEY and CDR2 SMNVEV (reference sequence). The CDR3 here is CASSFSGSEAFF. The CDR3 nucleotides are TGTGCCAGCAGTTTCTCAGGGTCTGAAGCTTTCTTT.